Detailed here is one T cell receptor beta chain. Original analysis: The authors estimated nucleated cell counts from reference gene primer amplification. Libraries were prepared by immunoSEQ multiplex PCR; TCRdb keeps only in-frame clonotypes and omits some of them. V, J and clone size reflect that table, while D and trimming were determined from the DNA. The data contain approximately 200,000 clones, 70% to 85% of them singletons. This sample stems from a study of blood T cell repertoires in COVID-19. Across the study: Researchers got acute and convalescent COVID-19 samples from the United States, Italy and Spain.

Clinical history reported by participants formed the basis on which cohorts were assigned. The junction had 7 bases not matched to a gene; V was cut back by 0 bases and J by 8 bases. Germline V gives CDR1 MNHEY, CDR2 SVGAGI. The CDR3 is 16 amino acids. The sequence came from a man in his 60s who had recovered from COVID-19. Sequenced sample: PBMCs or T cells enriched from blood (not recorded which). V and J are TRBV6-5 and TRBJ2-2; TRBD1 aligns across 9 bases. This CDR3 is CASSYSVTGGSGELFF. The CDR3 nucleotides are TGTGCCAGCAGTTACTCGGTGACAGGGGGTTCTGGGGAGCTGTTTTTT.